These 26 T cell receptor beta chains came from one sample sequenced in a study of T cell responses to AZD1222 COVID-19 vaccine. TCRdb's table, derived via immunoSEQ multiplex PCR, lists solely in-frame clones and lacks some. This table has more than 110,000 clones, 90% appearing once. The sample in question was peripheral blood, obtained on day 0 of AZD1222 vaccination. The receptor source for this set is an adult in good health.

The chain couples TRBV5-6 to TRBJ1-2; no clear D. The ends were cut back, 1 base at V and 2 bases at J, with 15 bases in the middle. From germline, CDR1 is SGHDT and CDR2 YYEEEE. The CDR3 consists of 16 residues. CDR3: CASSLSPDAKNYGYTF. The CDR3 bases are TGTGCCAGCAGCTTGTCTCCGGATGCCAAGAACTATGGCTACACCTTC.

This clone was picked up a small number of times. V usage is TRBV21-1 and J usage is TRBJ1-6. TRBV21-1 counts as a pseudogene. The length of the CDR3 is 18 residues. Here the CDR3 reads CASSKVGPRSSYNSPLHF. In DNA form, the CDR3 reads TGTGCCAGCAGCAAAGTCGGTCCTAGGAGCTCCTATAATTCACCCCTCCACTTT.

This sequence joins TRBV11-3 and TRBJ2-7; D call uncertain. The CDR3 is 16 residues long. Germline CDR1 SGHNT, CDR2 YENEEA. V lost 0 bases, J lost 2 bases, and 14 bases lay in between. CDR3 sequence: CASSLELSGPPYEQYF. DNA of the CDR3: TGTGCCAGCAGCTTAGAACTGTCAGGCCCACCCTACGAGCAGTACTTC.

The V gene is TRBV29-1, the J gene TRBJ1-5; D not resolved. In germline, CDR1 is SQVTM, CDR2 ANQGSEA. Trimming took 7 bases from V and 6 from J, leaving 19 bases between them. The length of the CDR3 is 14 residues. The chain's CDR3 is CSAHDGIASQPQHF. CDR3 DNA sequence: TGCAGCGCCCACGACGGCATCGCTAGTCAGCCCCAGCATTTT.

This CDR3 is CATGTGALYEQYF. The CDR3 bases are TGTGCCACCGGGACGGGAGCCCTTTACGAGCAGTACTTC. The chain carries TRBV7-9 and TRBJ2-7; tentatively, D is TRBD2 (6 bases). V was trimmed by 10 bases and J by 4 bases, leaving 17 bases between them. CDR1 and CDR2 from the germline V gene are SEHNR and FQNEAQ (reference sequence). This CDR3 is built from 13 residues.

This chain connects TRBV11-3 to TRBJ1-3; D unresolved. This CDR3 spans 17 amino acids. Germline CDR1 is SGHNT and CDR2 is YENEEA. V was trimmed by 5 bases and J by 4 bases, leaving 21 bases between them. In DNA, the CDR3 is TGTGCCAGCAGCCTGCCTTTCGCGAGGGCTAACGGAAACACCATATATTTT. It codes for CASSLPFARANGNTIYF.

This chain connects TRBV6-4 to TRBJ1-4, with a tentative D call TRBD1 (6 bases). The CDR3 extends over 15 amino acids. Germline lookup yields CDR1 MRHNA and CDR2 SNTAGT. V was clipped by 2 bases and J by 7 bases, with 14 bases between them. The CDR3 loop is CASSDAQGGREKLFF. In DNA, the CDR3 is TGTGCCAGCAGTGACGCACAGGGAGGGCGTGAAAAACTGTTTTTT.

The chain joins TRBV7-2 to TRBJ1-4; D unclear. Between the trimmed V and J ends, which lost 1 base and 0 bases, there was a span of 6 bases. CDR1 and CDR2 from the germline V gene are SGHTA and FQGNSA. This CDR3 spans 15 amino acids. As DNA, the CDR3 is TGTGCCAGCAGCTTAGTCGGGACAACTAATGAAAAACTGTTTTTT. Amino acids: CASSLVGTTNEKLFF.

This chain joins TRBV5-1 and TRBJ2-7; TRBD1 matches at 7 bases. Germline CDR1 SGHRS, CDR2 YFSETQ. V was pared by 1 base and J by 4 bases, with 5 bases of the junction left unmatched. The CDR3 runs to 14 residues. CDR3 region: CASSLTGVRYEQYF. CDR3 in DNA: TGCGCCAGCAGCTTGACAGGGGTACGGTACGAGCAGTACTTC.

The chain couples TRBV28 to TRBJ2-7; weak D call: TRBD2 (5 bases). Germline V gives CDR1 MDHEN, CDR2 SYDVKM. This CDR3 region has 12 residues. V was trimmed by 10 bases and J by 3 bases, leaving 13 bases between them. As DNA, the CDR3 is TGTGCCATCAGCGGTACAAGCTACGAGCAGTACTTC. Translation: CAISGTSYEQYF.

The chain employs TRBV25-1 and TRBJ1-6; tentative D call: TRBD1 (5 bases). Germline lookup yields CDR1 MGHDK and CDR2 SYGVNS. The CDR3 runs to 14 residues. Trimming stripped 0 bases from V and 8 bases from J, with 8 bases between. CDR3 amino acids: CASSEYGGDSPLHF. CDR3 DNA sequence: TGTGCCAGCAGTGAATATGGAGGGGATTCACCCCTCCACTTT.

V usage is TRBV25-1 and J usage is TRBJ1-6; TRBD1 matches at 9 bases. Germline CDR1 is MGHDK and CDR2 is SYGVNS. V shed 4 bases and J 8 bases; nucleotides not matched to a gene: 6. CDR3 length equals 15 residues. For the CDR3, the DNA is TGTGCCAGCAGTGTAACAGGGGGCACGGATTCACCCCTCCACTTT. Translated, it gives CASSVTGGTDSPLHF.

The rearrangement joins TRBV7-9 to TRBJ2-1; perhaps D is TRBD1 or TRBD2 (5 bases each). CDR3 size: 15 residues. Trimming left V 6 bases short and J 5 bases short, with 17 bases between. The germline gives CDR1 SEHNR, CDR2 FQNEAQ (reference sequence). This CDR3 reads CASRPRPKGHNEQFF. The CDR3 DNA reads TGTGCCAGCAGACCACGCCCCAAGGGACACAATGAGCAGTTCTTC.

The CDR3 here is CASSQVTSGRLSYNEQFF. DNA of the CDR3: TGCGCCAGCAGCCAAGTAACTAGCGGGAGGCTGTCCTACAATGAGCAGTTCTTC. V is TRBV4-1 and J is TRBJ2-1; 12 bases are shared with TRBD2. The V segment lost 1 base and the J segment 1 base; nucleotides outside the gene matches: 5. This CDR3 is 18 amino acids long. Germline V gene sequence: CDR1 MGHRA, CDR2 YSYEKL.

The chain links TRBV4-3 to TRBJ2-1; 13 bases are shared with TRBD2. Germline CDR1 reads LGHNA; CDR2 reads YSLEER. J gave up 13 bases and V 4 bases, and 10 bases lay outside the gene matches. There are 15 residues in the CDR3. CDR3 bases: TGCGCCAGCAGCCCCGGACTAGCGGGAGCAGTCTCCCAGTTCTTC. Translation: CASSPGLAGAVSQFF.

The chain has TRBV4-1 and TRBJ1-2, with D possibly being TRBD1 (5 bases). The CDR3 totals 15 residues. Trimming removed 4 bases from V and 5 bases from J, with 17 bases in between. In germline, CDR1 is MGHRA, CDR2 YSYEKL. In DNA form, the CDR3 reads TGCGCCAGCAGCCGGGCGGGGGACTCAATATATGGCTACACCTTC. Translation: CASSRAGDSIYGYTF.

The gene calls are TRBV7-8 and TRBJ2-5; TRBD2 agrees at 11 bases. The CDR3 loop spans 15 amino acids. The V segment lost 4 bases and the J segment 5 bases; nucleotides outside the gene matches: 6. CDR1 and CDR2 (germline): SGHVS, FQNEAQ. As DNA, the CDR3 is TGTGCCAGCAGCTGGAGTAGCGGGAGGGAGGAGACCCAGTACTTC. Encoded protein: CASSWSSGREETQYF.

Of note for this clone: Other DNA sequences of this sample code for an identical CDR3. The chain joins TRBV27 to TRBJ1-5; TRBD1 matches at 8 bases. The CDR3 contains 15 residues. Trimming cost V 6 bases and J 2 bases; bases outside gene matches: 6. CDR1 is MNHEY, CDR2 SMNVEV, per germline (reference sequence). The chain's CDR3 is CASSPGQGRNQPQHF. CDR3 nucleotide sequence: TGTGCCAGCAGCCCCGGACAGGGCCGCAATCAGCCCCAGCATTTT.

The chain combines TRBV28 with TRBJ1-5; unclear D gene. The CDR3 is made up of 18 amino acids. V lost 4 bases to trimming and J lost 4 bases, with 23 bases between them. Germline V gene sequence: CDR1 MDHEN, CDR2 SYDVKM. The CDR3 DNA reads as TGTGCCAGCAGTTCCCTTCTGACTCTTCCTCAAGGGAATCAGCCCCAGCATTTT. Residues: CASSSLLTLPQGNQPQHF.

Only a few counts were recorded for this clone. The CDR3 coding sequence is TGTGCCAGCAGCTTGGAAACCGCCACTAGTTGGGAAGGGTACTCACCCCTCCACTTT. This encodes CASSLETATSWEGYSPLHF. The chain combines TRBV5-4 with TRBJ1-6; D ambiguous. Between the trimmed V and J ends, which lost 0 bases and 10 bases, there was a span of 26 bases. The CDR3 extends over 19 amino acids. Looked up from germline, CDR1 is SGHNT and CDR2 is YYREEE (reference sequence).

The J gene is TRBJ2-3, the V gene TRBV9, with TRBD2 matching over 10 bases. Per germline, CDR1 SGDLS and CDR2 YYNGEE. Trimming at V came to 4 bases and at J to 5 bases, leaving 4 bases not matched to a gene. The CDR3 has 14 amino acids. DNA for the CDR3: TGTGCCAGCAGCATTAGCGGGAGGTTAGATACGCAGTATTTT. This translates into CASSISGRLDTQYF.

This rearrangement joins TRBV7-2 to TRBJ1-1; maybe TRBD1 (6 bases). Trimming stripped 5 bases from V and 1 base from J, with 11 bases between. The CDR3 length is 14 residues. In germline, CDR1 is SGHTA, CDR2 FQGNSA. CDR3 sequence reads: CASSPGQSNTEAFF. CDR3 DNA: TGTGCCAGCAGCCCAGGACAGTCGAACACTGAAGCTTTCTTT.

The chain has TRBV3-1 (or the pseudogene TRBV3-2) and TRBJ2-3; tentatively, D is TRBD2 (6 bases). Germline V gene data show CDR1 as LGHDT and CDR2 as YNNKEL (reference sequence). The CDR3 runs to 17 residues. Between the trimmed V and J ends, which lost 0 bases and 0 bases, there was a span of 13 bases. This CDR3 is CASSQDQARGSTDTQYF. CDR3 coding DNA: TGTGCCAGCAGCCAAGATCAAGCCCGGGGGAGCACAGATACGCAGTATTTT.

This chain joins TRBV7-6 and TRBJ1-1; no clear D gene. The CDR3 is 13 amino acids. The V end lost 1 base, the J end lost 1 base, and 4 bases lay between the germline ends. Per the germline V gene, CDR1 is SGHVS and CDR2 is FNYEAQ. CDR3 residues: CASSLEGNTEAFF. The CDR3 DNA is TGTGCCAGCAGCTTAGAAGGGAACACTGAAGCTTTCTTT.

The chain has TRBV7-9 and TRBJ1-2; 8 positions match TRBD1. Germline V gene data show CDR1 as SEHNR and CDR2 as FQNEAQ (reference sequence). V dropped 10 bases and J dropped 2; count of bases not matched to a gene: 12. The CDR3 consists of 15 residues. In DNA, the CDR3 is TGTGCCACCTCACCCGACAGGGGCGCGAACTATGGCTACACCTTC. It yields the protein CATSPDRGANYGYTF.

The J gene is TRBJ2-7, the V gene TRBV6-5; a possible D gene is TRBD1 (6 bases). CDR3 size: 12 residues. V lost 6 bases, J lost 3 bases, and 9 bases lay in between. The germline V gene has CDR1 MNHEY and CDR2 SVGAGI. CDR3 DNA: TGTGCCAGCAGAATACAGGGCTACGAGCAGTACTTC. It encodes CASRIQGYEQYF.